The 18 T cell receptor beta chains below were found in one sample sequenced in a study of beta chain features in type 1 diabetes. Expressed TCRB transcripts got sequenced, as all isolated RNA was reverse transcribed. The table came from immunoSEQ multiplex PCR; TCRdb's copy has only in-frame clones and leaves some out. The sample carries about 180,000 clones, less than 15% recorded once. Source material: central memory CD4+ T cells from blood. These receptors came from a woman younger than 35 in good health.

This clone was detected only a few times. The CDR3 region is CASSNHRVGANVLTF. DNA of the CDR3: TGTGCCAGCAGTAACCACAGGGTTGGGGCCAACGTCCTGACTTTC. The rearrangement joins TRBV2 to TRBJ2-6, with D possibly being TRBD1 (6 bases). Germline V lookup: CDR1 SNHLY, CDR2 FYNNEI. The V end was cut by 5 bases, the J end by 3 bases, with 11 bases between. CDR3 size: 15 residues.

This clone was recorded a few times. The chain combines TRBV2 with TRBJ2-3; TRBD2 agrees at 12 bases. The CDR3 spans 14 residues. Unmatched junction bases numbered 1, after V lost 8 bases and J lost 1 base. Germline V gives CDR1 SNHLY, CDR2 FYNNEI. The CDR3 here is CASRLAGGTDTQYF. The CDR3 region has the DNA TGTGCCAGCCGACTAGCGGGGGGCACAGATACGCAGTATTTT.

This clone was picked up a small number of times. CDR3 sequence: CSVDSGIRDTQYF. The CDR3, as DNA: TGCAGCGTTGACAGCGGGATCAGGGATACGCAGTATTTT. V gene TRBV29-1 combines with J gene TRBJ2-3; 7 positions agree with TRBD2. The CDR3 length is 13 residues. Trimming at V came to 3 bases and at J to 6 bases, leaving 6 bases not matched to a gene. Germline CDR1 and CDR2: SQVTM and ANQGSEA.

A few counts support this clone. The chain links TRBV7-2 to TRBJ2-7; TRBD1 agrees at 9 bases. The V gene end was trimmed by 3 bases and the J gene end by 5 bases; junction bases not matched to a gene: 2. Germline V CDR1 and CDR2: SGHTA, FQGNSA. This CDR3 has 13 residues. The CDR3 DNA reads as TGTGCCAGCAGCTTTAGACAGGGGGACGAGCAGTACTTC. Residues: CASSFRQGDEQYF. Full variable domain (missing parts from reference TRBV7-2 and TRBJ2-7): GAGVSQSPSNKVTEKGKDVELRCDPISGHTALYWYRQSLGQGLEFLIYFQGNSAPDKSGLPSDRFSAERTGGSVSTLTIQRTQQEDSAVYLCASSFRQGDEQYFGPGTRLTVT.

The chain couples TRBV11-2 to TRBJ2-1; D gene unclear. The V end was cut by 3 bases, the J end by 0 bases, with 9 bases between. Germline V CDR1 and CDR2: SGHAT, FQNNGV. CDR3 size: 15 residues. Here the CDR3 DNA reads TGTGCCAGCAGCTTGCTTTTTAGCTCCTACAATGAGCAGTTCTTC. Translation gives CASSLLFSSYNEQFF.

The CDR3 loop is CASSHQGYSNQPQHF. The DNA for the CDR3 is TGTGCCAGCAGTCACCAGGGATATAGCAATCAGCCCCAGCATTTT. The chain recombines TRBV6-4 with TRBJ1-5; perhaps TRBD1 as D (5 bases). V shed 5 bases and J shed 0 bases, with 11 bases lying between them. The CDR3 loop spans 15 amino acids. Germline-derived CDR1 and CDR2 are MRHNA and SNTAGT.

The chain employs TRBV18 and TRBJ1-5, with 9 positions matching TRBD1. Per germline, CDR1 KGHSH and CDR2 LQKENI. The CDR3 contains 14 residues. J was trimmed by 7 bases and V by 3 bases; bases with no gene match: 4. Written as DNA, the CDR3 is TGTGCCAGCTCACCTGGACAGGGGAAACAGCCCCAGCATTTT. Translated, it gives CASSPGQGKQPQHF.

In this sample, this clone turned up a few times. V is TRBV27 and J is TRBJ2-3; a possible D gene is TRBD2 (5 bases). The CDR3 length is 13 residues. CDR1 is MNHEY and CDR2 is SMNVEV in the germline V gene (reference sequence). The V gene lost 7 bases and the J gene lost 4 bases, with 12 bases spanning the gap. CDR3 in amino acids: CASKRRSADTQYF. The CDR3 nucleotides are TGTGCCAGCAAAAGGAGGTCCGCAGATACGCAGTATTTT.

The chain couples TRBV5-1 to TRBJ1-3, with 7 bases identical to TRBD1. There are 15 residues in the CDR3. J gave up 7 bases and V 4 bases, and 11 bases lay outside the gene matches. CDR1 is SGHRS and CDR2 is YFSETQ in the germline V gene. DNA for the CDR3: TGCGCCAGCAGCGAGAGACAGGGACTCCTGAACACCATATATTTT. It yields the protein CASSERQGLLNTIYF.

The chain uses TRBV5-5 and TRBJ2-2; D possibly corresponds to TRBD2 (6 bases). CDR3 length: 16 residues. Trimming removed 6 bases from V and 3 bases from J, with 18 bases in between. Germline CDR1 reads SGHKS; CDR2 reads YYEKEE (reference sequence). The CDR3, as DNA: TGTGCCAGCACTCCGGGCGCACTAGCACACACCGGGGAGCTGTTTTTT. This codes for CASTPGALAHTGELFF.

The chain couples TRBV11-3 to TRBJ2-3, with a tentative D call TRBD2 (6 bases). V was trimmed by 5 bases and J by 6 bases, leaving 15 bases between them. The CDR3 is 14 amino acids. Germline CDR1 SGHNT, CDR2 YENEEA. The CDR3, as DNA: TGTGCCAGCAGCCAAGGCCCGGGGGTGGATACGCAGTATTTT. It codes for CASSQGPGVDTQYF.

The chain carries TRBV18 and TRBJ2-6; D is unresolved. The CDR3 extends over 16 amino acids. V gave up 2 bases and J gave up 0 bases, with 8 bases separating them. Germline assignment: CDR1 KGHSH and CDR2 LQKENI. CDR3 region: CASSPTQLSGANVLTF. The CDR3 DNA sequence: TGTGCCAGCTCACCAACACAGCTCTCTGGGGCCAACGTCCTGACTTTC. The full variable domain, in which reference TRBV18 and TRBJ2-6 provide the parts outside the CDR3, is NAGVMQNPRHLVRRRGQEARLRCSPMKGHSHVYWYRQLPEEGLKFMVYLQKENIIDESGMPKERFSAEFPKEGPSILRIQQVVRGDSAAYFCASSPTQLSGANVLTFGAGSRLTVL.

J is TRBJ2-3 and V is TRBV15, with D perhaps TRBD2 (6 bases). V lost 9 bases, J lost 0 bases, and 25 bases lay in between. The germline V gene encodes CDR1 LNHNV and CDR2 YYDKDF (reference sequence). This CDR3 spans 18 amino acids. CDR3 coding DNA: TGTGCCACGTCTGCCGGCGGACGGAAGCGGGTTAGCACAGATACGCAGTATTTT. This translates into CATSAGGRKRVSTDTQYF.

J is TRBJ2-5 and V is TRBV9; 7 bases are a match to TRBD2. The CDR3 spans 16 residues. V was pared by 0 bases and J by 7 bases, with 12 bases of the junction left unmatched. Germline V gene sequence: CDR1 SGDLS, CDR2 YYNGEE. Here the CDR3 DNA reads TGTGCCAGCAGCGTAGGAGGCGGGAGATCCGGGGGGACCCAGTACTTC. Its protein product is CASSVGGGRSGGTQYF.

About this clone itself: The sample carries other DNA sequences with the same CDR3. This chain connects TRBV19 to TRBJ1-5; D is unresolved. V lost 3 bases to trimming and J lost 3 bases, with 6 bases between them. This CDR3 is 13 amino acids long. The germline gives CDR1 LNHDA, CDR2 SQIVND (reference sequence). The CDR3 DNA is TGTGCCAGTAGTATCCAGGACAATCAGCCCCAGCATTTT. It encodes CASSIQDNQPQHF.

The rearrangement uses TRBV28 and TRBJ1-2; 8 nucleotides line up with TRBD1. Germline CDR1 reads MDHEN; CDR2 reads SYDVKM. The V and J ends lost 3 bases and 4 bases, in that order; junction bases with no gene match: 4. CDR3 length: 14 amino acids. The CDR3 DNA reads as TGTGCCAGCAGTTTTCCGGACAGGGTCTATGGCTACACCTTC. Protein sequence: CASSFPDRVYGYTF.

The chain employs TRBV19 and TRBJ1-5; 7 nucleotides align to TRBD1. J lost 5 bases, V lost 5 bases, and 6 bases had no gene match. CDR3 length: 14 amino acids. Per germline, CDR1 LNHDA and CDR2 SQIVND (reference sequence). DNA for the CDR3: TGTGCCAGTAGTTCCCAGGGGGGCCATCAGCCCCAGCATTTT. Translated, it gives CASSSQGGHQPQHF. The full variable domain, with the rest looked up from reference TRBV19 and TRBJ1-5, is DGGITQSPKYLFRKEGQNVTLSCEQNLNHDAMYWYRQDPGQGLRLIYYSQIVNDFQKGDIAEGYSVSREKKESFPLTVTSAQKNPTAFYLCASSSQGGHQPQHFGDGTRLSIL.

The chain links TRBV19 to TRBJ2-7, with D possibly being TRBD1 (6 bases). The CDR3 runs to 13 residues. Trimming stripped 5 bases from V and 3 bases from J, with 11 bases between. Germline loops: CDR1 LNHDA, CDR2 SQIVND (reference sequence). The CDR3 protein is CASSVRDNYEQYF. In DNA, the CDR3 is TGTGCCAGTAGTGTCCGGGACAACTACGAGCAGTACTTC.